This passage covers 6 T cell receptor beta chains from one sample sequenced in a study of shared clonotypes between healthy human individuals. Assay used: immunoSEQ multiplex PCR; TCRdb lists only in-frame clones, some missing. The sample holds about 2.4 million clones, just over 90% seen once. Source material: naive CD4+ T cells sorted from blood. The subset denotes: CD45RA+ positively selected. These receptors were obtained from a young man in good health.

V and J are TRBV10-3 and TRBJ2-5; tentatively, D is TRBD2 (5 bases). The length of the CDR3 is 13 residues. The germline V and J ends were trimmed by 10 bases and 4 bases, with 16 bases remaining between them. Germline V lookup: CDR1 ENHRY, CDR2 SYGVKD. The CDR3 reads CATMDSPRETQYF. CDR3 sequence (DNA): TGTGCCACTATGGACTCCCCCCGAGAGACCCAGTACTTC.

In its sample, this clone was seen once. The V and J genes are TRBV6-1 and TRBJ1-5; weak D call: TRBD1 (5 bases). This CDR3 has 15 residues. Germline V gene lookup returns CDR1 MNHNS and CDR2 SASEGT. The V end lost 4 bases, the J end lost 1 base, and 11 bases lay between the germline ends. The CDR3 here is CASSAGRASNQPQHF. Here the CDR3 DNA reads TGTGCCAGCAGTGCGGGCAGGGCGAGCAATCAGCCCCAGCATTTT.

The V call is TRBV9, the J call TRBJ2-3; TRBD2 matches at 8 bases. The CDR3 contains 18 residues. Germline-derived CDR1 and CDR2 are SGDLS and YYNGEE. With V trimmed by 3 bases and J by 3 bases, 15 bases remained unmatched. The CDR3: CASSAVSGGGPWTDTQYF. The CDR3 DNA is TGTGCCAGCAGCGCTGTAAGCGGGGGCGGACCCTGGACAGATACGCAGTATTTT. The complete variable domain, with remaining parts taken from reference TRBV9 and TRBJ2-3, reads DSGVTQTPKHLITATGQRVTLRCSPRSGDLSVYWYQQSLDQGLQFLIQYYNGEERAKGNILERFSAQQFPDLHSELNLSSLELGDSALYFCASSAVSGGGPWTDTQYFGPGTRLTVL.

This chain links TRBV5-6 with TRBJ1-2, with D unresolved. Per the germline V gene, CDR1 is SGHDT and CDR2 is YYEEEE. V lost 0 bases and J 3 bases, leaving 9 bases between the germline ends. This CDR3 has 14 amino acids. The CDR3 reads CASSLGGSHYGYTF. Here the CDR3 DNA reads TGTGCCAGCAGCTTGGGTGGGTCTCACTATGGCTACACCTTC.

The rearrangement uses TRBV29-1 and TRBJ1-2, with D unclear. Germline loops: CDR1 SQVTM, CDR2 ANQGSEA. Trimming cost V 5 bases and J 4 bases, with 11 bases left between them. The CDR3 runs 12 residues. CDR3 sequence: CSVPGLSYGYTF. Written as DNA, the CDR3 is TGCAGCGTTCCCGGACTAAGCTATGGCTACACCTTC.

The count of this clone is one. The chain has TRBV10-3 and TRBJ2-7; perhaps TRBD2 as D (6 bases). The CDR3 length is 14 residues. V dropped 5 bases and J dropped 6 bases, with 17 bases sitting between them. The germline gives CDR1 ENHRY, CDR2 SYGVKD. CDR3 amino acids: CAISRDSLLSEQYF. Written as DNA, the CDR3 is TGTGCCATCAGTCGGGACTCCTTGTTATCCGAGCAGTACTTC.